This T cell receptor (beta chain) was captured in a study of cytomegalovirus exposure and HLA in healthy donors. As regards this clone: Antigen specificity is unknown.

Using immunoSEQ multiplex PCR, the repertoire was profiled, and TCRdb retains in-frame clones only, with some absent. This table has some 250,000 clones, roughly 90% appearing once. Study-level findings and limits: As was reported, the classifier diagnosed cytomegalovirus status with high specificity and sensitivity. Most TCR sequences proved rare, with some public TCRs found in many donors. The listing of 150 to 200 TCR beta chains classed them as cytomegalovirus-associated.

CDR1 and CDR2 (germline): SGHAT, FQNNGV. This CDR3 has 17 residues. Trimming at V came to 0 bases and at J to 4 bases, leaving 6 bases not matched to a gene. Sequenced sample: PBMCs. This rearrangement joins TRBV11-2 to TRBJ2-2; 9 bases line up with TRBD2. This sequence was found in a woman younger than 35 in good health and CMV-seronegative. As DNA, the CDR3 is TGTGCCAGCAGCTTAGATTATAGCGGGGGAGGCACCGGGGAGCTGTTTTTT. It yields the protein CASSLDYSGGGTGELFF. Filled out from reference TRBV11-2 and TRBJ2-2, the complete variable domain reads EAGVAQSPRYKIIEKRQSVAFWCNPISGHATLYWYQQILGQGPKLLIQFQNNGVVDDSQLPKDRFSAERLKGVDSTLKIQPAKLEDSAVYLCASSLDYSGGGTGELFFGEGSRLTVL.